The 18 T cell receptor beta chains given below trace back to one sample, sequenced in a study of Ad26.COV2.S vaccination and SARS-CoV-2 variants. The assay was immunoSEQ multiplex PCR, and TCRdb's table has in-frame clones only and misses some. Of roughly 500,000 clones listed, about 91% were seen once; the top ten hold around 2.6%. This sample's treatment: about 20 received Ad26.COV2.S at low or high dose, single or two shots; five or six received placebo; per-sample allocation not given. Sampling happened 63 days after the first vaccine or placebo injection. Source: peripheral blood, taken in a trial of Ad26.COV2.S vaccine versus placebo. The origin of the receptors is a person aged 18 to 59 who received the Ad26.COV2.S COVID-19 vaccine or a placebo.

The chain employs TRBV6-5 and TRBJ1-1; D not resolved. Trimming removed 0 bases from V and 3 bases from J, with 5 bases in between. Looked up from germline, CDR1 is MNHEY and CDR2 is SVGAGI. This CDR3 has 13 residues. CDR3 sequence reads: CASSYSSDTEAFF. In DNA, the CDR3 is TGTGCCAGCAGTTACTCGTCAGACACTGAAGCTTTCTTT.

The genes are TRBV25-1 and TRBJ1-2; D not certain. The length of the CDR3 is 13 residues. The V end was cut by 3 bases, the J end by 1 base, with 6 bases between. CDR1 and CDR2 from the germline V gene are MGHDK and SYGVNS. The CDR3 is CASSEHFNYGYTF. CDR3 bases: TGTGCCAGCAGTGAGCATTTTAACTATGGCTACACCTTC.

This clone was seen just once. This chain joins TRBV9 and TRBJ2-1, with D uncertain. The CDR3 loop spans 13 amino acids. V was pared by 4 bases and J by 9 bases, with 14 bases between. Germline CDR1 SGDLS, CDR2 YYNGEE. The CDR3 nucleotides are TGTGCCAGCAGCACAGTGAGTAGTGCTGAGCAGTTCTTC. It codes for CASSTVSSAEQFF.

The genes are TRBV27 and TRBJ2-5; possibly TRBD1 for D (5 bases). Between the trimmed V and J ends, which lost 2 bases and 4 bases, there was a span of 14 bases. The germline V gene has CDR1 MNHEY and CDR2 SMNVEV (reference sequence). The CDR3 length is 15 residues. CDR3 in DNA: TGTGCCAGCAGTTTAGGGGCGACCCCACGAGAGACCCAGTACTTC. Encoded protein: CASSLGATPRETQYF.

The chain joins TRBV5-1 to TRBJ1-1; D remains ambiguous. The CDR3 extends over 13 amino acids. The ends were cut back, 4 bases at V and 2 bases at J, with 9 bases in the middle. Germline V gene data show CDR1 as SGHRS and CDR2 as YFSETQ. The CDR3 coding sequence is TGCGCCAGCAGCCGTCTGATCAACACTGAAGCTTTCTTT. Protein product: CASSRLINTEAFF.

This rearrangement joins TRBV25-1 to TRBJ1-1; the D is unclear. Germline loops: CDR1 MGHDK, CDR2 SYGVNS. The CDR3 contains 12 residues. Trimming took off 3 bases at V and 7 bases at J, with 9 bases between the two ends. The CDR3 sequence is CASSELSSEAFF. For the CDR3, the DNA is TGTGCCAGCAGTGAGCTTTCAAGTGAAGCTTTCTTT.

CDR3 loop: CAISESPRGSRTDTQYF. The CDR3 coding sequence is TGTGCCATCAGTGAGTCACCGAGGGGGTCGCGCACAGATACGCAGTATTTT. This sequence joins TRBV10-3 and TRBJ2-3; TRBD1 might be the D (6 bases). The CDR3 is made up of 17 amino acids. The germline V and J ends were trimmed by 0 bases and 1 base, with 14 bases remaining between them. The germline V gene encodes CDR1 ENHRY and CDR2 SYGVKD.

The V gene is TRBV19, the J gene TRBJ2-1, with 9 bases lining up with TRBD2. V lost 4 bases and J lost 3; bases outside the gene matches: 4. The CDR3 consists of 15 residues. Germline CDR1 reads LNHDA; CDR2 reads SQIVND (reference sequence). Written as DNA, the CDR3 is TGTGCCAGTAGTAGACTAGCGGACCTCTACAATGAGCAGTTCTTC. It translates to CASSRLADLYNEQFF.

The chain has TRBV21-1 and TRBJ2-7. TRBV21-1 counts as a pseudogene. The CDR3 loop spans 18 amino acids. The CDR3 DNA sequence: TGTGCCAGCAGCACTCGACTTGGGGGGCAGTTTCTTCCCTACGAGCAGTACGTC. It is translated as CASSTRLGGQFLPYEQYV.

This clone was counted between two and nine times. The chain couples TRBV3-1 (or the pseudogene TRBV3-2) to TRBJ2-6; 7 bases agree with TRBD2. The V gene's germline CDR1 is LGHDT and CDR2 YNNKEL (reference sequence). With V trimmed by 3 bases and J by 2 bases, 1 base remained unmatched. The CDR3 length is 15 residues. The CDR3: CASSHRGAGANVLTF. In DNA form, the CDR3 reads TGTGCCAGCAGCCACCGGGGGGCTGGGGCCAACGTCCTGACTTTC.

The chain employs TRBV11-2 and TRBJ2-5; no firm D call. V was trimmed by 5 bases and J by 5 bases, leaving 15 bases between them. The germline V gene has CDR1 SGHAT and CDR2 FQNNGV. The CDR3 has 14 residues. The CDR3 DNA sequence: TGTGCCAGCAGCAAAGAGCCCTTCGGGGAGACCCAGTACTTC. Its translation is CASSKEPFGETQYF.

The chain recombines TRBV2 with TRBJ1-1; D unresolved. With 4 bases removed from V and 0 bases from J, the gap between germline ends came to 6 bases. CDR1 is SNHLY, CDR2 FYNNEI, per germline. The CDR3 is 13 residues long. CDR3 loop: CASSASLNTEAFF. CDR3 bases: TGTGCCAGCAGTGCGAGTTTGAACACTGAAGCTTTCTTT.

The chain is built from TRBV6-6 and TRBJ1-2, with TRBD1 matching 9 bases. CDR1 is MNHNY, CDR2 SVGAGI, per germline (reference sequence). This CDR3 is built from 13 residues. V dropped 8 bases and J dropped 2; count of bases not matched to a gene: 3. The DNA of the CDR3 is TGTGCCAGCGGGGGGACAGGGAACTATGGCTACACCTTC. This encodes CASGGTGNYGYTF.

This chain uses TRBV15 with TRBJ2-7, with 7 bases matching TRBD2. The CDR3 contains 15 residues. The germline V gene has CDR1 LNHNV and CDR2 YYDKDF (reference sequence). The J segment lost 8 bases and the V segment lost 0 bases, leaving 10 bases of the junction unmatched. CDR3 protein: CATSRDLAGDGQQYF. The CDR3, as DNA: TGTGCCACCAGCAGAGATTTGGCGGGGGACGGGCAGCAGTACTTC. The full variable domain, completed using reference TRBV15 and TRBJ2-7, is DAMVIQNPRYQVTQFGKPVTLSCSQTLNHNVMYWYQQKSSQAPKLLFHYYDKDFNNEADTPDNFQSRRPNTSFCFLDIRSPGLGDTAMYLCATSRDLAGDGQQYFGPGTRLTVT.

This sequence joins TRBV2 and TRBJ1-2, with no clear D. Germline values: CDR1 SNHLY, CDR2 FYNNEI. V shed 3 bases and J shed 7 bases, with 12 bases lying between them. The CDR3 length is 13 residues. CDR3 protein: CASSDFSGSGYTF. CDR3 nucleotide sequence: TGTGCCAGCAGTGATTTTAGCGGGTCTGGCTACACCTTC. The complete variable domain, with remaining parts taken from reference TRBV2 and TRBJ1-2, reads EPEVTQTPSHQVTQMGQEVILRCVPISNHLYFYWYRQILGQKVEFLVSFYNNEISEKSEIFDDQFSVERPDGSNFTLKIRSTKLEDSAMYFCASSDFSGSGYTFGSGTRLTVV.

The V call is TRBV5-1, the J call TRBJ1-1; 7 nucleotides match TRBD1. There are 15 residues in the CDR3. CDR1 is SGHRS, CDR2 YFSETQ, per germline. Losses at the gene ends were 1 base for V and 1 base for J; bases not matched to a gene: 4. Written as DNA, the CDR3 is TGCGCCAGCAGCTTGTTGGGACAGACGAACACTGAAGCTTTCTTT. Residues: CASSLLGQTNTEAFF.

The chain recombines TRBV5-5 with TRBJ2-3; TRBD2 matches at 8 bases. With V trimmed by 2 bases and J by 3 bases, 2 bases remained unmatched. CDR3 length: 14 amino acids. Germline V CDR1 and CDR2: SGHKS, YYEKEE (reference sequence). In nucleotides, the CDR3 is TGTGCCAGCAGCTTTACGGGGGGGACAGATACGCAGTATTTT. As protein: CASSFTGGTDTQYF.

V gene TRBV12-1 combines with J gene TRBJ2-2. TRBV12-1 is reported as a pseudogene. This CDR3 is built from 11 residues. In DNA, the CDR3 is TGTGCCAGGGGGAACACCGGGGAGCTGTTTTTT. Protein sequence: CARGNTGELFF.